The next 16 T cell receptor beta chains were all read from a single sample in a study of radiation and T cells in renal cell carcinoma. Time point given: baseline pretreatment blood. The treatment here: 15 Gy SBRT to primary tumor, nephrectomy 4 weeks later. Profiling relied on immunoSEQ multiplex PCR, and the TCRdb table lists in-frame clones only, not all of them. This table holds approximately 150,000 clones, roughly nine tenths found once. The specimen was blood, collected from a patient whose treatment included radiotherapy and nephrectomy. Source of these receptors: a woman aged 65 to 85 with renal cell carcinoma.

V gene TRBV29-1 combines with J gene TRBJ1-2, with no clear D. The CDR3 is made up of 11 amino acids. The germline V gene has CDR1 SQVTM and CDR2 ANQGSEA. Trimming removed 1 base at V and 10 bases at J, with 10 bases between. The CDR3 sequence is CSVEGPPLYTF. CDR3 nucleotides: TGCAGCGTTGAAGGCCCCCCTCTCTACACCTTC.

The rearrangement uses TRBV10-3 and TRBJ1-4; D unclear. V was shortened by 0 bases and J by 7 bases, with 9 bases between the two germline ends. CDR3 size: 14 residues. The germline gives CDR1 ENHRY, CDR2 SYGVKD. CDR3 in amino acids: CAISESSGGEKLFF. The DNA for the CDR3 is TGTGCCATCAGTGAGTCTTCAGGTGGTGAAAAACTGTTTTTT.

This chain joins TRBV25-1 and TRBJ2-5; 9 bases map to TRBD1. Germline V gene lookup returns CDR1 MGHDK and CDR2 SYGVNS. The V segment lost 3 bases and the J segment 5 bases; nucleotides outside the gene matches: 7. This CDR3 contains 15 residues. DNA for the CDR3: TGTGCCAGCAGTGACCTGACAGGGGGGCCGGAGACCCAGTACTTC. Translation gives CASSDLTGGPETQYF.

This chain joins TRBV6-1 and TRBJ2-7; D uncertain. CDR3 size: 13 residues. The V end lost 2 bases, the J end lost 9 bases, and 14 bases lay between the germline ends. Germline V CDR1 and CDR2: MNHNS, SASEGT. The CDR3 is CASSESVNRVQYF. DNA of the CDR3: TGTGCCAGCAGTGAATCAGTTAATAGAGTGCAGTACTTC.

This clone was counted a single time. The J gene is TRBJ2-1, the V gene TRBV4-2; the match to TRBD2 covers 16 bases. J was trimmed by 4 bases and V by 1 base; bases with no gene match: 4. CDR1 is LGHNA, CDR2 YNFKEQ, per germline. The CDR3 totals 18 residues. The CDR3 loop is CASSQAGTSGGAYNEQFF. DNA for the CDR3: TGTGCCAGCAGCCAAGCCGGGACTAGCGGGGGGGCGTACAATGAGCAGTTCTTC.

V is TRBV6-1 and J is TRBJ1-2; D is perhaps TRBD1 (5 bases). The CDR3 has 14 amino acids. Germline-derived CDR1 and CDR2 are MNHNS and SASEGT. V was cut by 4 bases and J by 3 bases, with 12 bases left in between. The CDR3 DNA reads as TGTGCCAGCAGTGCCGGGGAGGGGTACTATGGCTACACCTTC. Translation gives CASSAGEGYYGYTF.

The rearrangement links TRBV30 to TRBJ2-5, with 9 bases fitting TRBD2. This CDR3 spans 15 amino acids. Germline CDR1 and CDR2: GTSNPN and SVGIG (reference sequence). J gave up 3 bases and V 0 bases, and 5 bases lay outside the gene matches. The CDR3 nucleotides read TGTGCCTGGAGTGTTTTAAAGCGGGGGGAAGAGACCCAGTACTTC. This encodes CAWSVLKRGEETQYF.

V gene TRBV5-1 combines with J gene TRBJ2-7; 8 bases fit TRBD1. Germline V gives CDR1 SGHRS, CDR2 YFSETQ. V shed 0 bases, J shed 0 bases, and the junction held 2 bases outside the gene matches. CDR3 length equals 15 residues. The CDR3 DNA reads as TGCGCCAGCAGCTTGGGGCAGGGGGCCTCCTACGAGCAGTACTTC. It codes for CASSLGQGASYEQYF.

The CDR3 bases are TGTGCCAGCACCTCCTTCCATTACTTC. This codes for CASTSFHYF. The chain recombines TRBV7-3 with TRBJ2-4; D is undetermined. Germline loops: CDR1 SGHTA, CDR2 FQGTGA. CDR3 length: 9 amino acids. Between the trimmed V and J ends, which lost 7 bases and 16 bases, there was a span of 11 bases.

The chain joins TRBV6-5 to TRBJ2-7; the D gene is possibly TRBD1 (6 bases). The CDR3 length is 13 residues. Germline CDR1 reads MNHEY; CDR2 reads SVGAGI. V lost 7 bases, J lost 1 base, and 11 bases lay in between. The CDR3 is CASKKRGSYEQYF. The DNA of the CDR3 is TGTGCCAGCAAGAAGAGGGGGTCCTACGAGCAGTACTTC.

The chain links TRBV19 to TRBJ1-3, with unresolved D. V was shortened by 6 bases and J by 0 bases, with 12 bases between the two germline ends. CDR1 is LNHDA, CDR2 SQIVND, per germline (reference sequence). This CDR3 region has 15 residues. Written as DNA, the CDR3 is TGTGCCAGTAGCCCGCTTGGAGGCTCTGGAAACACCATATATTTT. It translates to CASSPLGGSGNTIYF.

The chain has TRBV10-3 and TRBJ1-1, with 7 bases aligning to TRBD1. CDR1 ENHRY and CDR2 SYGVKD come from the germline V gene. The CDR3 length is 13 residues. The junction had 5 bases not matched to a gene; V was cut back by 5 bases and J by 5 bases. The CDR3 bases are TGTGCCATCAGTCTGGCAGGGGGGACTGAAGCTTTCTTT. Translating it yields CAISLAGGTEAFF.

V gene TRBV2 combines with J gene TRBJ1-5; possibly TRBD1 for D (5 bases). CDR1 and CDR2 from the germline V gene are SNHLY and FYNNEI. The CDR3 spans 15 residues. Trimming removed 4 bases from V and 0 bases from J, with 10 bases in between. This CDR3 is CASSGGVISNQPQHF. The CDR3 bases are TGTGCCAGCAGTGGGGGGGTGATTAGCAATCAGCCCCAGCATTTT.

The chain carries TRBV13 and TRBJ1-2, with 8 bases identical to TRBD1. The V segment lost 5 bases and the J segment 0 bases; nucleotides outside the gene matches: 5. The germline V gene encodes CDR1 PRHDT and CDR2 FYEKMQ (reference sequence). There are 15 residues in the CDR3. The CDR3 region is CASSKTGVANYGYTF. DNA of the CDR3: TGTGCCAGCAGCAAGACAGGGGTAGCTAACTATGGCTACACCTTC.

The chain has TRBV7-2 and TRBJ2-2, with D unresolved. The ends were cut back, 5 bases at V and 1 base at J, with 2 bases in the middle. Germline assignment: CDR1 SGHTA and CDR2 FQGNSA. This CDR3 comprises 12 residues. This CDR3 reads CASSLNTGELFF. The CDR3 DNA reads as TGTGCCAGCAGCCTGAACACCGGGGAGCTGTTTTTT. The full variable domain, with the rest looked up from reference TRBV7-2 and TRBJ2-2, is GAGVSQSPSNKVTEKGKDVELRCDPISGHTALYWYRQSLGQGLEFLIYFQGNSAPDKSGLPSDRFSAERTGGSVSTLTIQRTQQEDSAVYLCASSLNTGELFFGEGSRLTVL.

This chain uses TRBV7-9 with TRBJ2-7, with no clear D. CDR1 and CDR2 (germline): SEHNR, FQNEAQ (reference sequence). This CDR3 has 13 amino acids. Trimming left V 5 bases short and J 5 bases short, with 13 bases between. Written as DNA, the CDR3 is TGTGCCAGCAGCGCCCCCCTAGTCAACGAGCAGTACTTC. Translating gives CASSAPLVNEQYF. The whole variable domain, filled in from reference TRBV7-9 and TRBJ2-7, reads DTGVSQNPRHKITKRGQNVTFRCDPISEHNRLYWYRQTLGQGPEFLTYFQNEAQLEKSRLLSDRFSAERPKGSFSTLEIQRTEQGDSAMYLCASSAPLVNEQYFGPGTRLTVT.